This section outlines one T cell receptor (beta chain) sequence together with its context. It lacks a known antigen. Base qualities are not provided; no much larger clone lies one nucleotide away. The immunoSEQ Assay, a bias-controlled multiplex PCR, was used to amplify TCRbeta CDR3 regions from genomic DNA. In the paper's pipeline: The number of nucleated cells in each sample was estimated from the amplification of reference gene primers within the assay. To quantify the absolute abundance of each unique TCRbeta CDR3 rearrangement, sequence reads were collapsed and filtered. For each sample, productive Simpson clonality was calculated as the square root of Simpson's diversity index over productive rearrangements. The source is immuneACCESS, and TCRdb retained only in-frame sequences with V and J called. Part of the clones is not carried over; for the studies checked, unresolved V genes explain less than half of this, and the remainder is unexplained. Clone size and V and J calls were adopted from that table, with D and trimming inferred from the DNA. For this sample the table gives tens of thousands of clones, of which 90% were detected only once. The leading ten clones occupy 15% to 20% of the sample.

This specimen comes from a study of blood T cell repertoires in COVID-19 (dated by TCRdb to about 2020). The study in broad terms: Collaborator samples came from the United States, Italy and Spain and covered acute and convalescent phases of COVID-19. The prospective study material was composed of cDNA or gDNA derived from T cells, B-cell-depleted T cells, or PBMCs. Subjects who had been exposed to COVID-19, were actively infected with it, or had recovered from it provided the deeply sampled blood TCRbeta repertoires that made up the dataset. The repertoires were released in a freely available public database meant as a resource for research on the immune response to SARS-CoV-2. Samples were obtained from the ongoing ImmuneRACE study (first 160 participants) and from 1,254 subjects provided by 6 global collaborators. The sample metadata nearly always contained a de-identified subject ID, COVID-19 status, age in years and sex. Where available, HLA class I and class II types were taken from metadata supplied by the sample provider and were not determined by assay-based typing. Study-wide findings and limitations: The quantity of clinical and demographic metadata differed by source and by participant and was supplied without curation.

Each collaborating institution followed its own protocols to collect whole blood in K2EDTA tubes. Collaborator samples were shipped for TCRbeta analysis as frozen whole blood, isolated PBMCs, or DNA extracted from either sample type. CDR1 and CDR2 were assigned from the germline V gene as SNHLY and FYNNEI. From the cysteine through the phenylalanine, the CDR3 covers 12 amino acids. The sequence is cut down to CDR3 DNA, 36 bases in frame from base 1. A distance of 10 bases separates the germline ends of V and J, which lose 7 bases and 4 bases respectively. This sequence uses TRBV2 and TRBJ1-2; a tentative D match to TRBD1 spans 6 bases. The clonotype comes from an elderly man with acute or convalescent COVID-19. Sequencing used peripheral blood. The DNA reads as follows: TGTGCCAGCACCAAACAGGGCTATGGCTACACCTTC. This is translated as CASTKQGYGYTF.